The rows below give T cell receptor beta chains drawn from one sample of a study of shared clonotypes between healthy human individuals. The protocol was immunoSEQ multiplex PCR, while the TCRdb copy is restricted to in-frame clones and leaves out a portion. In the table there are roughly 1.5 million clones, 95% to 99% of which are singletons. The material sequenced was naive CD4+ T cells sorted from blood. These receptors all come from a man under 40 in good health. The CDR3 runs from the conserved cysteine through the conserved F or W. The D gene is left open where the match is weak. Rows may omit the clone size; those that give it use once, few, many or a size class.

J gene: TRBJ2-3
V gene: TRBV28
clone size: .
D gene: .
CDR3 protein: CASSSWTDTQYF
CDR3 DNA: TGTGCCAGCAGTTCCTGGACAGATACGCAGTATTTT

J gene: TRBJ2-4
V gene: TRBV19
clone size: once
D gene: TRBD1
CDR3 protein: CASSADRGSKNIQYF
CDR3 DNA: TGTGCCAGTAGCGCGGACAGGGGGTCCAAAAACATTCAGTACTTC

J gene: TRBJ2-3
V gene: TRBV9
clone size: .
D gene: .
CDR3 protein: CASSVGIASGAVTQYF
CDR3 DNA: TGTGCCAGCAGCGTAGGGATAGCCTCAGGGGCGGTTACGCAGTATTTT

J gene: TRBJ2-7
V gene: TRBV7-6
clone size: .
D gene: .
CDR3 protein: CASSLEVGARYEQYF
CDR3 DNA: TGTGCCAGCAGCTTAGAAGTGGGCGCACGCTACGAGCAGTACTTC

J gene: TRBJ2-7
V gene: TRBV7-2
clone size: .
D gene: .
CDR3 protein: CASSFQRHEQYF
CDR3 DNA: TGTGCCAGCAGCTTTCAGCGTCACGAGCAGTACTTC

J gene: TRBJ2-1
V gene: TRBV10-3
clone size: .
D gene: TRBD1
CDR3 protein: CAISGTGGNEQFF
CDR3 DNA: TGTGCCATCAGTGGGACAGGGGGGAATGAGCAGTTCTTC

J gene: TRBJ1-1
V gene: TRBV11-3
clone size: once
D gene: TRBD1
CDR3 protein: CASSFDPTGANTEAFF
CDR3 DNA: TGTGCCAGCAGCTTTGATCCGACAGGGGCGAACACTGAAGCTTTCTTT

J gene: TRBJ2-1
V gene: TRBV7-3
clone size: .
D gene: TRBD2
CDR3 protein: CASSLKGGLAGSSYNEQFF
CDR3 DNA: TGTGCCAGCAGCTTAAAGGGCGGACTAGCGGGAAGCTCCTACAATGAGCAGTTCTTC

J gene: TRBJ1-5
V gene: TRBV19
clone size: .
D gene: .
CDR3 protein: CASSIEGGFGNQPQHF
CDR3 DNA: TGTGCCAGTAGTATAGAAGGGGGGTTTGGCAATCAGCCCCAGCATTTT

J gene: TRBJ2-7
V gene: TRBV5-4
clone size: .
D gene: TRBD2
CDR3 protein: CASSPTGGGRREQYF
CDR3 DNA: TGTGCCAGCAGCCCCACGGGAGGGGGAAGGAGGGAGCAGTACTTC

J gene: TRBJ1-1
V gene: TRBV20-1
clone size: .
D gene: .
CDR3 protein: CTVGGVTEAFF
CDR3 DNA: TGCACCGTTGGAGGGGTAACTGAAGCTTTCTTT

J gene: TRBJ1-2
V gene: TRBV28
clone size: .
D gene: .
CDR3 protein: CASTPGQIYGYTF
CDR3 DNA: TGTGCCAGCACTCCCGGACAAATCTATGGCTACACCTTC

J gene: TRBJ2-1
V gene: TRBV27
clone size: .
D gene: .
CDR3 protein: CASRGSGGPYNEQFF
CDR3 DNA: TGTGCCAGCAGAGGTAGCGGAGGACCCTACAATGAGCAGTTCTTC

J gene: TRBJ1-1
V gene: TRBV7-9
clone size: .
D gene: .
CDR3 protein: CASSLVQNTEAFF
CDR3 DNA: TGTGCCAGCAGCTTAGTCCAGAACACTGAAGCTTTCTTT

J gene: TRBJ2-2
V gene: TRBV7-3
clone size: .
D gene: .
CDR3 protein: CASSPEVGELFF
CDR3 DNA: TGTGCCAGCAGCCCCGAGGTCGGGGAGCTGTTTTTT

J gene: TRBJ2-3
V gene: TRBV5-1
clone size: .
D gene: TRBD2
CDR3 protein: CASSPWTSRTDTQYF
CDR3 DNA: TGCGCCAGCAGCCCCTGGACTAGCAGAACAGATACGCAGTATTTT

J gene: TRBJ1-3
V gene: TRBV4-3
clone size: .
D gene: .
CDR3 protein: CASSQTPLGGYTIYF
CDR3 DNA: TGCGCCAGCAGCCAAACCCCATTAGGAGGTTACACCATATATTTT

J gene: TRBJ1-2
V gene: TRBV7-9
clone size: .
D gene: .
CDR3 protein: CASSPFRDYGYTF
CDR3 DNA: TGTGCCAGCAGCCCGTTCCGAGACTATGGCTACACCTTC

J gene: TRBJ1-2
V gene: TRBV28
clone size: .
D gene: .
CDR3 protein: CASSLPRNYGYTF
CDR3 DNA: TGTGCCAGCAGCCTCCCCCGCAACTATGGCTACACCTTC

J gene: TRBJ2-7
V gene: TRBV5-1
clone size: .
D gene: TRBD2
CDR3 protein: CASTYYGTTEEQYF
CDR3 DNA: TGCGCCAGCACCTACTACGGGACTACGGAAGAGCAGTACTTC

J gene: TRBJ2-3
V gene: TRBV9
clone size: .
D gene: TRBD2
CDR3 protein: CASSVAVTSGTDTQYF
CDR3 DNA: TGTGCCAGCAGCGTCGCTGTGACTAGCGGGACAGATACGCAGTATTTT

J gene: TRBJ2-7
V gene: TRBV7-2
clone size: .
D gene: TRBD2
CDR3 protein: CASSLTGTSGTPAQYF
CDR3 DNA: TGTGCCAGCAGCTTAACGGGGACTAGCGGGACGCCTGCTCAGTACTTC

J gene: TRBJ1-2
V gene: TRBV28
clone size: .
D gene: TRBD1
CDR3 protein: CASSWDSHGYTF
CDR3 DNA: TGTGCCAGCAGCTGGGACAGCCATGGCTACACCTTC

J gene: TRBJ2-7
V gene: TRBV6-5
clone size: .
D gene: TRBD2
CDR3 protein: CASSPIRLAGYEQYF
CDR3 DNA: TGTGCCAGCAGTCCCATTCGACTAGCAGGGTACGAGCAGTACTTC

J gene: TRBJ2-5
V gene: TRBV28
clone size: .
D gene: .
CDR3 protein: CASGSGPPKDQYF
CDR3 DNA: TGTGCCAGCGGCTCAGGGCCTCCAAAGGACCAGTACTTC

J gene: TRBJ1-2
V gene: TRBV25-1
clone size: .
D gene: TRBD1
CDR3 protein: CASSAQGNYGYTF
CDR3 DNA: TGTGCCAGCAGTGCACAGGGGAACTATGGCTACACCTTC

J gene: TRBJ2-3
V gene: TRBV2
clone size: .
D gene: .
CDR3 protein: CASSEGRGTDTQYF
CDR3 DNA: TGTGCCAGCAGTGAGGGCAGGGGCACAGATACGCAGTATTTT

J gene: TRBJ2-5
V gene: TRBV29-1
clone size: .
D gene: TRBD2
CDR3 protein: CSVALSGGETQYF
CDR3 DNA: TGCAGCGTTGCTCTTTCGGGGGGGGAGACCCAGTACTTC

J gene: TRBJ2-3
V gene: TRBV5-6
clone size: .
D gene: .
CDR3 protein: CASSLGQGEADTQYF
CDR3 DNA: TGTGCCAGCAGCTTAGGCCAGGGAGAGGCAGATACGCAGTATTTT

J gene: TRBJ1-2
V gene: TRBV30
clone size: .
D gene: .
CDR3 protein: CAWSSPPLGYTF
CDR3 DNA: TGTGCCTGGAGTTCACCGCCTCTCGGCTACACCTTC

J gene: TRBJ1-4
V gene: TRBV29-1
clone size: .
D gene: .
CDR3 protein: CSAGRTDNEKLFF
CDR3 DNA: TGCAGCGCCGGACGGACAGATAATGAAAAACTGTTTTTT

J gene: TRBJ2-5
V gene: TRBV28
clone size: .
D gene: TRBD1
CDR3 protein: CASRTGQIGETQYF
CDR3 DNA: TGTGCCAGCAGAACGGGACAGATTGGAGAGACCCAGTACTTC

J gene: TRBJ2-5
V gene: TRBV11-2
clone size: .
D gene: .
CDR3 protein: CASSSRRAGRETQYF
CDR3 DNA: TGTGCCAGCAGCTCCCGAAGGGCGGGGAGGGAGACCCAGTACTTC

J gene: TRBJ2-3
V gene: TRBV6-4
clone size: .
D gene: TRBD2
CDR3 protein: CASSALAGGFTDTQYF
CDR3 DNA: TGTGCCAGCAGCGCCCTAGCGGGAGGGTTCACAGATACGCAGTATTTT

J gene: TRBJ2-7
V gene: TRBV6-1
clone size: .
D gene: .
CDR3 protein: CASSKVVEQYF
CDR3 DNA: TGTGCCAGCAGCAAGGTGGTCGAGCAGTACTTC

J gene: TRBJ2-3
V gene: TRBV7-9
clone size: .
D gene: .
CDR3 protein: CASSRFKAGSTDTQYF
CDR3 DNA: TGTGCCAGCAGCCGATTTAAGGCGGGCAGCACAGATACGCAGTATTTT

J gene: TRBJ2-1
V gene: TRBV6-5
clone size: .
D gene: TRBD1
CDR3 protein: CASSEDRAYNEQFF
CDR3 DNA: TGTGCCAGCAGTGAGGACAGGGCCTACAATGAGCAGTTCTTC

J gene: TRBJ2-7
V gene: TRBV13
clone size: .
D gene: TRBD2
CDR3 protein: CASSLSGTSAYEQYF
CDR3 DNA: TGTGCCAGCAGCTTATCCGGGACTAGCGCCTACGAGCAGTACTTC

J gene: TRBJ1-2
V gene: TRBV5-6
clone size: .
D gene: TRBD1
CDR3 protein: CASSSGTGPRGYGYTF
CDR3 DNA: TGTGCCAGCAGTTCTGGGACAGGGCCGAGGGGCTATGGCTACACCTTC

J gene: TRBJ1-2
V gene: TRBV19
clone size: .
D gene: TRBD1
CDR3 protein: CASSISRTGGNYGYTF
CDR3 DNA: TGTGCCAGTAGTATATCCCGGACAGGGGGTAACTATGGCTACACCTTC

J gene: TRBJ1-5
V gene: TRBV30
clone size: once
D gene: .
CDR3 protein: CAWGGHVGNQPQHF
CDR3 DNA: TGTGCCTGGGGGGGACACGTGGGCAATCAGCCCCAGCATTTT

J gene: TRBJ2-3
V gene: TRBV2
clone size: .
D gene: .
CDR3 protein: CASNERMVGDTQYF
CDR3 DNA: TGTGCCAGCAACGAGCGGATGGTGGGAGATACGCAGTATTTT

J gene: TRBJ1-3
V gene: TRBV19
clone size: .
D gene: .
CDR3 protein: CASSAGDTIYF
CDR3 DNA: TGTGCCAGTTCGGCGGGAGACACCATATATTTT

J gene: TRBJ1-1
V gene: TRBV7-9
clone size: .
D gene: .
CDR3 protein: CASSPRYENTEAFF
CDR3 DNA: TGTGCCAGCAGCCCCCGGTACGAGAACACTGAAGCTTTCTTT

J gene: TRBJ1-2
V gene: TRBV30
clone size: .
D gene: .
CDR3 protein: CAWSRPVEYGYTF
CDR3 DNA: TGTGCCTGGAGTAGGCCAGTAGAGTATGGCTACACCTTC

J gene: TRBJ1-4
V gene: TRBV6-5
clone size: .
D gene: TRBD1
CDR3 protein: CASSYLDRSGGKLFF
CDR3 DNA: TGTGCCAGCAGTTACCTGGACAGGTCAGGTGGGAAACTGTTTTTT

J gene: TRBJ1-1
V gene: TRBV2
clone size: .
D gene: .
CDR3 protein: CASSENPPGEYSEAFF
CDR3 DNA: TGTGCCAGCAGTGAAAACCCCCCAGGGGAGTACTCTGAAGCTTTCTTT

J gene: TRBJ2-7
V gene: TRBV6-6
clone size: .
D gene: TRBD1
CDR3 protein: CASRTGGINEQYF
CDR3 DNA: TGTGCCAGCAGAACAGGGGGCATCAACGAGCAGTACTTC

J gene: TRBJ1-3
V gene: TRBV2
clone size: once
D gene: .
CDR3 protein: CASSVAHSSSGNTIYF
CDR3 DNA: TGTGCCAGCAGTGTGGCGCACTCGAGCTCTGGAAACACCATATATTTT

J gene: TRBJ1-2
V gene: TRBV5-6
clone size: .
D gene: .
CDR3 protein: CASSLGSRYGYTF
CDR3 DNA: TGTGCCAGCAGCTTGGGGTCCCGTTATGGCTACACCTTC

J gene: TRBJ2-7
V gene: TRBV11-3
clone size: .
D gene: .
CDR3 protein: CASSLDGPGGEQYF
CDR3 DNA: TGTGCCAGCAGCTTAGATGGGCCAGGCGGGGAGCAGTACTTC

J gene: TRBJ1-4
V gene: TRBV10-3
clone size: .
D gene: TRBD1
CDR3 protein: CAISEFGTGFSNEKLFF
CDR3 DNA: TGTGCCATCAGTGAGTTCGGGACAGGGTTCTCTAATGAAAAACTGTTTTTT

J gene: TRBJ1-1
V gene: TRBV30
clone size: .
D gene: .
CDR3 protein: CAWSVGIGNTEAFF
CDR3 DNA: TGTGCCTGGAGTGTTGGCATCGGAAACACTGAAGCTTTCTTT

J gene: TRBJ2-1
V gene: TRBV5-4
clone size: .
D gene: TRBD2
CDR3 protein: CASSQVAGVSYNEQFF
CDR3 DNA: TGTGCCAGCAGCCAGGTGGCGGGGGTCTCCTACAATGAGCAGTTCTTC

J gene: TRBJ1-1
V gene: TRBV18
clone size: .
D gene: .
CDR3 protein: CASSPPRQVNTEAFF
CDR3 DNA: TGTGCCAGCTCACCACCACGACAGGTGAACACTGAAGCTTTCTTT